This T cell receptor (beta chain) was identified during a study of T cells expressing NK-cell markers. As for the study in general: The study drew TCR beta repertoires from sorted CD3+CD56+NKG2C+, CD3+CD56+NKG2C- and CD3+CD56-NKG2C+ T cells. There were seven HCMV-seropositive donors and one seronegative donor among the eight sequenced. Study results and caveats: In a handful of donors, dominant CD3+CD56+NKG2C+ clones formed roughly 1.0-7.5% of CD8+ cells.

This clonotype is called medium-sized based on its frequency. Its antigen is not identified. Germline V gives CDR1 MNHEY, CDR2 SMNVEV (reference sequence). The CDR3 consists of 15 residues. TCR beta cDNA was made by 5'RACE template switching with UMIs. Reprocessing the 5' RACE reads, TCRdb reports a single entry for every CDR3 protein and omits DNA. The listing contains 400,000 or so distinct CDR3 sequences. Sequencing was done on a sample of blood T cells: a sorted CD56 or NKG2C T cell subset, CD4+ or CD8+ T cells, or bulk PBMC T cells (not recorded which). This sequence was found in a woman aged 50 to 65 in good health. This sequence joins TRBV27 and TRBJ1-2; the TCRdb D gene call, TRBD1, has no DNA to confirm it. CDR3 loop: CASSSTPDRPGGYTF.